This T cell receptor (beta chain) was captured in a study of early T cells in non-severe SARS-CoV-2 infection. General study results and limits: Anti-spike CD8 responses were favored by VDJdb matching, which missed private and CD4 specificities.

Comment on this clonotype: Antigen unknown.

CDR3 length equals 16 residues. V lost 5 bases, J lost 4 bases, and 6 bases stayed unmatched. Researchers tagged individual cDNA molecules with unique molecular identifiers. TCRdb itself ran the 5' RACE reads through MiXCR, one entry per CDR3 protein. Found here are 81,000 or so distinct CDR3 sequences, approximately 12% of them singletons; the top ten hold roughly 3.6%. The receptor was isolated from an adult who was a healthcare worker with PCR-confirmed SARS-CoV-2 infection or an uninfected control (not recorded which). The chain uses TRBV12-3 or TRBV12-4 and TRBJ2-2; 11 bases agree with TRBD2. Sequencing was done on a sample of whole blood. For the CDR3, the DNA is TGTGCCAGCAGTCGTAGCGGGAGGGCCGGCACCGGGGAGCTGTTTTTT. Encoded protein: CASSRSGRAGTGELFF.